One and the same sample provided the 27 T cell receptor beta chains below, sequenced in a study of blood T cell repertoires in COVID-19. Produced via immunoSEQ multiplex PCR; TCRdb's table is partial and in-frame only. This repertoire shows about 140,000 clones, 65% to 90% found once; its top ten account for around 3.2%. Source material: peripheral blood. The receptors originated from a man in his forties or fifties with acute or convalescent COVID-19.

This clone was found a few times. This chain connects TRBV7-6 to TRBJ1-6; D gene unclear. V lost 2 bases, J lost 4 bases, and 6 bases lay in between. The CDR3 length is 14 residues. Germline V lookup: CDR1 SGHVS, CDR2 FNYEAQ. The CDR3 DNA reads as TGTGCCAGCAGCTTACAGGCTTATAATTCACCCCTCCACTTT. It yields the protein CASSLQAYNSPLHF.

The J gene is TRBJ2-3, the V gene TRBV6-5, with a weak D call TRBD2 (5 bases). Germline V CDR1 and CDR2: MNHEY, SVGAGI. The ends were cut back, 8 bases at V and 2 bases at J, with 17 bases in the middle. The CDR3 has 15 amino acids. CDR3 sequence reads: CASASIGSLTDTQYF. CDR3 DNA sequence: TGTGCCAGCGCTTCTATAGGGAGCCTCACAGATACGCAGTATTTT.

In this sample, this clone turned up once. The V call is TRBV6-5, the J call TRBJ1-3, with D possibly being TRBD1 (5 bases). Per germline, CDR1 MNHEY and CDR2 SVGAGI. Trimming took off 0 bases at V and 2 bases at J, with 8 bases between the two ends. The CDR3 contains 15 residues. CDR3 bases: TGTGCCAGCAGTTACTCCAGGGTGGCTGGAAACACCATATATTTT. Protein sequence: CASSYSRVAGNTIYF.

This clone has only one observation. CDR3 coding DNA: TGTGCCAGCAGCGCCGGGACAGGGGGCTGGACCGGGGAGCTGTTTTTT. The encoded protein is CASSAGTGGWTGELFF. The chain employs TRBV5-4 and TRBJ2-2, with 12 positions matching TRBD1. The CDR3 length is 16 residues. The junction had 6 bases not matched to a gene; V was cut back by 4 bases and J by 5 bases. The V gene's germline CDR1 is SGHNT and CDR2 YYREEE (reference sequence).

The J gene is TRBJ2-7, the V gene TRBV19; TRBD2 might be the D (5 bases). Germline loops: CDR1 LNHDA, CDR2 SQIVND (reference sequence). The CDR3 length is 16 residues. V dropped 0 bases and J dropped 6 bases, with 18 bases sitting between them. The CDR3 DNA is TGTGCCAGTAGTATAGAGGCGAGGGTTTTGAAGTCCGAGCAGTACTTC. It is translated as CASSIEARVLKSEQYF.

The chain couples TRBV3-1 (or the pseudogene TRBV3-2) to TRBJ1-6; 8 bases align to TRBD1. There are 14 residues in the CDR3. The germline CDR1 and CDR2 sequences are LGHDT and YNNKEL (reference sequence). The trim removed 3 bases at V and 10 bases at J, leaving 5 bases unmatched. CDR3: CASSQGQAPSPLHF. CDR3 bases: TGTGCCAGCAGCCAGGGACAGGCCCCATCACCCCTCCACTTT.

The chain combines TRBV11-3 with TRBJ2-5; 7 nucleotides match TRBD1. Trimming at V came to 6 bases and at J to 5 bases, leaving 12 bases not matched to a gene. The V gene's germline CDR1 is SGHNT and CDR2 YENEEA. The CDR3 length is 15 residues. In DNA form, the CDR3 reads TGTGCCAGCAGTCTAAGGGGACAGTTTTGGGAGACCCAGTACTTC. Translated, it gives CASSLRGQFWETQYF.

The J gene is TRBJ2-1, the V gene TRBV12-5, with TRBD1 as a possible D gene (6 bases). Trimming removed 6 bases at V and 10 bases at J, with 19 bases between. Germline V gene data show CDR1 as LGHNT and CDR2 as FRNRAP. The CDR3 contains 14 residues. In DNA, the CDR3 is TGTGCTAGTGGACTGGGGGCCAGGGGTGAGGAGCAGTTCTTC. It translates to CASGLGARGEEQFF.

V usage is TRBV28 and J usage is TRBJ2-1; weak D call: TRBD1 (6 bases). CDR3 length equals 15 residues. The V gene's germline CDR1 is MDHEN and CDR2 SYDVKM. Trimming shortened V by 0 bases and J by 3 bases, and 9 bases separated the two germline ends. The CDR3 region has the DNA TGTGCCAGCAGTTTATGGGGACACAACTACAATGAGCAGTTCTTC. It specifies CASSLWGHNYNEQFF.

This CDR3 is CASSFGGASSGNTIYF. DNA for the CDR3: TGTGCCAGCAGCTTTGGAGGGGCGAGCTCTGGAAACACCATATATTTT. The chain joins TRBV5-6 to TRBJ1-3, with TRBD1 as a possible D gene (5 bases). The CDR3 contains 16 residues. Germline CDR1 is SGHDT and CDR2 is YYEEEE. The V end was cut by 2 bases, the J end by 0 bases, with 12 bases between.

The chain carries TRBV11-1 and TRBJ2-7; 8 bases fit TRBD1. Looked up from germline, CDR1 is SGHAT and CDR2 is FQDESV (reference sequence). The CDR3 sequence is 16 residues long. Trimming took 2 bases from V and 2 from J; bases not matched to a gene: 8. The CDR3 DNA reads as TGTGCCAGCAGCTTATACCCCAGGGGGCTGCCCTACGAGCAGTACTTC. It yields the protein CASSLYPRGLPYEQYF.

This chain connects TRBV11-2 to TRBJ1-2; no clear D. Germline V lookup: CDR1 SGHAT, CDR2 FQNNGV. CDR3 size: 16 residues. Trimming stripped 1 base from V and 0 bases from J, with 12 bases between. The DNA for the CDR3 is TGTGCCAGCAGCTTAGCAGTGGCAGTGTCTAACTATGGCTACACCTTC. Translating gives CASSLAVAVSNYGYTF.

The J gene is TRBJ2-7, the V gene TRBV27; 11 bases line up with TRBD1. The ends lost 6 bases at V and 6 bases at J; junction bases unmatched: 7. Germline V CDR1 and CDR2: MNHEY, SMNVEV (reference sequence). The CDR3 spans 14 residues. CDR3 nucleotide sequence: TGTGCCAGCAGGACCGGGACAGGGGGTGGCGAGCAGTACTTC. This translates into CASRTGTGGGEQYF.

This chain links TRBV30 with TRBJ2-5; perhaps TRBD2 as D (5 bases). This CDR3 spans 13 amino acids. Trimming left V 8 bases short and J 5 bases short, with 18 bases between. Germline CDR1 is GTSNPN and CDR2 is SVGIG (reference sequence). The CDR3 DNA is TGTGCCGGGGTGGGAGATGGCGCGGAGACCCAGTACTTC. Translating gives CAGVGDGAETQYF.

This clone occurred once. The rearrangement joins TRBV6-5 to TRBJ2-1; D possibly corresponds to TRBD1 (5 bases). V was shortened by 7 bases and J by 3 bases, with 13 bases between the two germline ends. This CDR3 region has 14 residues. Germline assignment: CDR1 MNHEY and CDR2 SVGAGI. The CDR3 is CASKEQENYNEQFF. DNA for the CDR3: TGTGCCAGCAAAGAACAGGAAAACTACAATGAGCAGTTCTTC.

The chain employs TRBV11-2 and TRBJ2-7; 9 nucleotides agree with TRBD2. Looked up from germline, CDR1 is SGHAT and CDR2 is FQNNGV. V was pared by 2 bases and J by 4 bases, with 15 bases of the junction left unmatched. The CDR3 runs 18 residues. CDR3 DNA: TGTGCCAGCAGCTTAAGGTTTGGCGGGGGGGCCGGGGTGTACGAGCAGTACTTC. Its protein is CASSLRFGGGAGVYEQYF.

This clone was picked up a small number of times. The CDR3 spells CASSPPDRRGYEQYF. CDR3 in DNA: TGTGCCAGCTCACCACCGGACAGACGAGGGTACGAGCAGTACTTC. The chain carries TRBV18 and TRBJ2-7; a weak D match, TRBD1 (6 bases). CDR1 KGHSH and CDR2 LQKENI come from the germline V gene. The CDR3 length is 15 residues. Deletions cut 0 bases from V and 4 bases from J, with 13 bases between.

The chain employs TRBV3-1 (or the pseudogene TRBV3-2) and TRBJ1-3; no clear D. The CDR3 covers 15 residues. V lost 3 bases and J lost 3, with 12 bases in between. In germline, CDR1 is LGHDT, CDR2 YNNKEL (reference sequence). The DNA of the CDR3 is TGTGCCAGCAGCCAGGTGCCGGAGCGTGGAAACACCATATATTTT. It specifies CASSQVPERGNTIYF.

V usage is TRBV5-3 and J usage is TRBJ2-7; D is undetermined. TRBV5-3 counts as an open reading frame of uncertain function. CDR3 length equals 12 residues. With 1 base removed from V and 2 bases from J, the gap between germline ends came to 4 bases. The CDR3 region has the DNA TGTGCCAGAAGCTTGCGGGCCTACGAGCAGTACTTC. It yields the protein CARSLRAYEQYF.

This clone has a handful of counts. The chain links TRBV3-1 (or the pseudogene TRBV3-2) to TRBJ1-1; the match to TRBD1 covers 9 bases. With V trimmed by 0 bases and J by 7 bases, 6 bases remained unmatched. The CDR3 runs 15 residues. Germline lookup yields CDR1 LGHDT and CDR2 YNNKEL (reference sequence). The CDR3 nucleotides are TGTGCCAGCAGCCAAGATGTTGGGACAGGGAGTGAAGCTTTCTTT. Protein product: CASSQDVGTGSEAFF.

J is TRBJ1-5 and V is TRBV19; TRBD1 might be the D (6 bases). V was shortened by 5 bases and J by 0 bases, with 11 bases between the two germline ends. Looked up from germline, CDR1 is LNHDA and CDR2 is SQIVND (reference sequence). The CDR3 contains 15 residues. CDR3: CASSSKGGSNQPQHF. In DNA form, the CDR3 reads TGTGCCAGTAGTTCAAAAGGGGGTAGCAATCAGCCCCAGCATTTT.

V is TRBV6-1 and J is TRBJ2-1; TRBD1 agrees at 7 bases. CDR1 and CDR2 (germline): MNHNS, SASEGT. The CDR3 has 16 amino acids. Trimming took 2 bases from V and 4 from J; bases not matched to a gene: 8. The CDR3 DNA follows: TGTGCCAGCAGTGAACTTGGGACAGCCCCATACAATGAGCAGTTCTTC. Its protein is CASSELGTAPYNEQFF.

This rearrangement joins TRBV2 to TRBJ2-7; possibly TRBD1 for D (6 bases). V gave up 8 bases and J gave up 6 bases, with 20 bases separating them. Germline assignment: CDR1 SNHLY and CDR2 FYNNEI. The CDR3 covers 14 residues. CDR3 sequence reads: CASLTVPQGSEQYF. In DNA form, the CDR3 reads TGTGCCAGCCTGACAGTACCACAGGGCTCCGAGCAGTACTTC.

As regards this clone: The germline gene is not matched at one end of the junction; a read error may be the cause. The V call is TRBV7-7, the J call TRBJ1-1; maybe TRBD1 (5 bases). CDR1 is SSHAT, CDR2 FNYEAQ, per germline (reference sequence). CDR3 length equals 13 residues. The CDR3 here is CASSSNVGAEAFF. CDR3 nucleotide sequence: TGTGCTAGCAGCTCAAACGTAGGGGCTGAAGCTTTCTTT.

This rearrangement joins TRBV30 to TRBJ1-1; 7 bases map to TRBD1. The CDR3 contains 14 residues. Germline CDR1 GTSNPN, CDR2 SVGIG (reference sequence). The J segment lost 4 bases and the V segment lost 7 bases, leaving 12 bases of the junction unmatched. The CDR3 nucleotides are TGTGCCTCCACACAGGGGAGGCTGGGCACTGAAGCTTTCTTT. It translates to CASTQGRLGTEAFF.

This chain joins TRBV5-1 and TRBJ2-7; 8 bases fit TRBD1. CDR1 is SGHRS, CDR2 YFSETQ, per germline. This CDR3 contains 15 residues. The J segment lost 1 base and the V segment lost 3 bases, leaving 6 bases of the junction unmatched. CDR3 residues: CASSYTGGSSYEQYF. The CDR3 DNA reads TGCGCCAGCAGCTATACAGGGGGAAGTTCCTACGAGCAGTACTTC.

The chain employs TRBV27 and TRBJ1-2; D possibly corresponds to TRBD1 (6 bases). The V and J ends lost 5 bases and 4 bases respectively, with 11 bases between them. Germline V gene data show CDR1 as MNHEY and CDR2 as SMNVEV (reference sequence). The CDR3 loop spans 13 amino acids. CDR3 loop: CASSPPRGYGYTF. CDR3 sequence (DNA): TGTGCCAGCAGTCCCCCCAGGGGCTATGGCTACACCTTC.